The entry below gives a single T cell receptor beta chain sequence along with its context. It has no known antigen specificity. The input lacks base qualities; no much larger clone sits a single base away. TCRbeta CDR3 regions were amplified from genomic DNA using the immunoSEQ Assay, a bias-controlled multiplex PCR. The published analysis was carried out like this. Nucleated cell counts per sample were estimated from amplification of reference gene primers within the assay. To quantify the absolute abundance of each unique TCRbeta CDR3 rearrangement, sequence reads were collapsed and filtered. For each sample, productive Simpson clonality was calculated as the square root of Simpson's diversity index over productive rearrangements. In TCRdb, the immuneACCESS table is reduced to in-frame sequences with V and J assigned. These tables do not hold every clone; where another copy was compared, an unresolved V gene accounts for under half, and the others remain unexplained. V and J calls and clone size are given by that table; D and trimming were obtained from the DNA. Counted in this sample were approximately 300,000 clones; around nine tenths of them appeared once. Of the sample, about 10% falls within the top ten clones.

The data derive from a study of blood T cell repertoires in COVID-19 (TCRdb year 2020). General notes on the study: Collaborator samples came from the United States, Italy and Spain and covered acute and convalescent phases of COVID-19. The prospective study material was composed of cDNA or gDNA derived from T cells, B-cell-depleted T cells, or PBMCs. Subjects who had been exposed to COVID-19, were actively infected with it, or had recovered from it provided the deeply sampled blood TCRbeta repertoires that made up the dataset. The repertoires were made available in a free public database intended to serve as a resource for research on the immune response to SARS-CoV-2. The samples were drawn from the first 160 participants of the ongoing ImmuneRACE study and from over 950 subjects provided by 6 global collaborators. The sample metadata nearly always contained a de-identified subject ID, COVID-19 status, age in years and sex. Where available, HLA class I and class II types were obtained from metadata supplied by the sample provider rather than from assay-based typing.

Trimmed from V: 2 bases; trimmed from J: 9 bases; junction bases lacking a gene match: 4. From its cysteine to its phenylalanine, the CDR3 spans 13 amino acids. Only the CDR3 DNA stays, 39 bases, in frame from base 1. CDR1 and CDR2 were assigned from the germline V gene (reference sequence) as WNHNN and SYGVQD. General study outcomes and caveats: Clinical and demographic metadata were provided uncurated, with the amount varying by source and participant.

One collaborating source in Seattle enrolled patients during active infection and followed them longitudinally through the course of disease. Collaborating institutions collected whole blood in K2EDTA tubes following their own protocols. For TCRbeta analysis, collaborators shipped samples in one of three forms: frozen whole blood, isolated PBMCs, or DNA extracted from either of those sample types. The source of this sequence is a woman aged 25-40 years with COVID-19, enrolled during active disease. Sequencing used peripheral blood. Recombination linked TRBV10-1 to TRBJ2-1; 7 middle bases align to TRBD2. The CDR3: CASSEQLAREQFF. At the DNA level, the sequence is TGCGCCAGCAGTGAGCAACTAGCGCGTGAGCAGTTCTTC.